Below, one T cell receptor beta chain is given with its context. Germline is not matched at one junction end, which may reflect a read error. The data are from a study of blood T cell repertoires in COVID-19. About the research overall: T cells, B-cell-depleted T cells, or PBMCs provided the cDNA or gDNA that served as material.

Germline lookup yields CDR1 SGHNT and CDR2 YYREEE (reference sequence). The CDR3 runs to 14 residues. Original analysis: Reference gene primers were amplified, and this amplification served to estimate nucleated cell counts. Repertoires were generated with immunoSEQ multiplex PCR, while TCRdb's copy carries only in-frame clones and drops some. V and J calls and clone size are as listed in that table; D and trimming were resolved from the DNA. The sample shows around 430,000 clones, around nine tenths of them seen only once. Ages ranged from about 18 to 89 years, with residence in 24 US areas. V and J are TRBV5-4 and TRBJ1-1, with D unresolved. The TCR comes from a woman aged 45-60 years who had recovered from COVID-19. The sample comprised PBMCs or T cells enriched from blood (not recorded which). CDR3 bases: TGTGCCAGCCAGACTGTTAACCGGAACTCTGAAGCTTTCTTT. This translates into CASQTVNRNSEAFF.